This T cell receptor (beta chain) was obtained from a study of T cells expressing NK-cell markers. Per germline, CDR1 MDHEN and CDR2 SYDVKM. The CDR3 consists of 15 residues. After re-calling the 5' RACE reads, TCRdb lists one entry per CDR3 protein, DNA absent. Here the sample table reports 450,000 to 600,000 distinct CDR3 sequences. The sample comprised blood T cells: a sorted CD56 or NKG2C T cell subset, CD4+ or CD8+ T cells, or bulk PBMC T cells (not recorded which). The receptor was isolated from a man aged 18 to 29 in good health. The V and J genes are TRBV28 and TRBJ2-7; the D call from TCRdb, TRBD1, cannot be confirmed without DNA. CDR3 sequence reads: CASIPGTGFPSGQYF.